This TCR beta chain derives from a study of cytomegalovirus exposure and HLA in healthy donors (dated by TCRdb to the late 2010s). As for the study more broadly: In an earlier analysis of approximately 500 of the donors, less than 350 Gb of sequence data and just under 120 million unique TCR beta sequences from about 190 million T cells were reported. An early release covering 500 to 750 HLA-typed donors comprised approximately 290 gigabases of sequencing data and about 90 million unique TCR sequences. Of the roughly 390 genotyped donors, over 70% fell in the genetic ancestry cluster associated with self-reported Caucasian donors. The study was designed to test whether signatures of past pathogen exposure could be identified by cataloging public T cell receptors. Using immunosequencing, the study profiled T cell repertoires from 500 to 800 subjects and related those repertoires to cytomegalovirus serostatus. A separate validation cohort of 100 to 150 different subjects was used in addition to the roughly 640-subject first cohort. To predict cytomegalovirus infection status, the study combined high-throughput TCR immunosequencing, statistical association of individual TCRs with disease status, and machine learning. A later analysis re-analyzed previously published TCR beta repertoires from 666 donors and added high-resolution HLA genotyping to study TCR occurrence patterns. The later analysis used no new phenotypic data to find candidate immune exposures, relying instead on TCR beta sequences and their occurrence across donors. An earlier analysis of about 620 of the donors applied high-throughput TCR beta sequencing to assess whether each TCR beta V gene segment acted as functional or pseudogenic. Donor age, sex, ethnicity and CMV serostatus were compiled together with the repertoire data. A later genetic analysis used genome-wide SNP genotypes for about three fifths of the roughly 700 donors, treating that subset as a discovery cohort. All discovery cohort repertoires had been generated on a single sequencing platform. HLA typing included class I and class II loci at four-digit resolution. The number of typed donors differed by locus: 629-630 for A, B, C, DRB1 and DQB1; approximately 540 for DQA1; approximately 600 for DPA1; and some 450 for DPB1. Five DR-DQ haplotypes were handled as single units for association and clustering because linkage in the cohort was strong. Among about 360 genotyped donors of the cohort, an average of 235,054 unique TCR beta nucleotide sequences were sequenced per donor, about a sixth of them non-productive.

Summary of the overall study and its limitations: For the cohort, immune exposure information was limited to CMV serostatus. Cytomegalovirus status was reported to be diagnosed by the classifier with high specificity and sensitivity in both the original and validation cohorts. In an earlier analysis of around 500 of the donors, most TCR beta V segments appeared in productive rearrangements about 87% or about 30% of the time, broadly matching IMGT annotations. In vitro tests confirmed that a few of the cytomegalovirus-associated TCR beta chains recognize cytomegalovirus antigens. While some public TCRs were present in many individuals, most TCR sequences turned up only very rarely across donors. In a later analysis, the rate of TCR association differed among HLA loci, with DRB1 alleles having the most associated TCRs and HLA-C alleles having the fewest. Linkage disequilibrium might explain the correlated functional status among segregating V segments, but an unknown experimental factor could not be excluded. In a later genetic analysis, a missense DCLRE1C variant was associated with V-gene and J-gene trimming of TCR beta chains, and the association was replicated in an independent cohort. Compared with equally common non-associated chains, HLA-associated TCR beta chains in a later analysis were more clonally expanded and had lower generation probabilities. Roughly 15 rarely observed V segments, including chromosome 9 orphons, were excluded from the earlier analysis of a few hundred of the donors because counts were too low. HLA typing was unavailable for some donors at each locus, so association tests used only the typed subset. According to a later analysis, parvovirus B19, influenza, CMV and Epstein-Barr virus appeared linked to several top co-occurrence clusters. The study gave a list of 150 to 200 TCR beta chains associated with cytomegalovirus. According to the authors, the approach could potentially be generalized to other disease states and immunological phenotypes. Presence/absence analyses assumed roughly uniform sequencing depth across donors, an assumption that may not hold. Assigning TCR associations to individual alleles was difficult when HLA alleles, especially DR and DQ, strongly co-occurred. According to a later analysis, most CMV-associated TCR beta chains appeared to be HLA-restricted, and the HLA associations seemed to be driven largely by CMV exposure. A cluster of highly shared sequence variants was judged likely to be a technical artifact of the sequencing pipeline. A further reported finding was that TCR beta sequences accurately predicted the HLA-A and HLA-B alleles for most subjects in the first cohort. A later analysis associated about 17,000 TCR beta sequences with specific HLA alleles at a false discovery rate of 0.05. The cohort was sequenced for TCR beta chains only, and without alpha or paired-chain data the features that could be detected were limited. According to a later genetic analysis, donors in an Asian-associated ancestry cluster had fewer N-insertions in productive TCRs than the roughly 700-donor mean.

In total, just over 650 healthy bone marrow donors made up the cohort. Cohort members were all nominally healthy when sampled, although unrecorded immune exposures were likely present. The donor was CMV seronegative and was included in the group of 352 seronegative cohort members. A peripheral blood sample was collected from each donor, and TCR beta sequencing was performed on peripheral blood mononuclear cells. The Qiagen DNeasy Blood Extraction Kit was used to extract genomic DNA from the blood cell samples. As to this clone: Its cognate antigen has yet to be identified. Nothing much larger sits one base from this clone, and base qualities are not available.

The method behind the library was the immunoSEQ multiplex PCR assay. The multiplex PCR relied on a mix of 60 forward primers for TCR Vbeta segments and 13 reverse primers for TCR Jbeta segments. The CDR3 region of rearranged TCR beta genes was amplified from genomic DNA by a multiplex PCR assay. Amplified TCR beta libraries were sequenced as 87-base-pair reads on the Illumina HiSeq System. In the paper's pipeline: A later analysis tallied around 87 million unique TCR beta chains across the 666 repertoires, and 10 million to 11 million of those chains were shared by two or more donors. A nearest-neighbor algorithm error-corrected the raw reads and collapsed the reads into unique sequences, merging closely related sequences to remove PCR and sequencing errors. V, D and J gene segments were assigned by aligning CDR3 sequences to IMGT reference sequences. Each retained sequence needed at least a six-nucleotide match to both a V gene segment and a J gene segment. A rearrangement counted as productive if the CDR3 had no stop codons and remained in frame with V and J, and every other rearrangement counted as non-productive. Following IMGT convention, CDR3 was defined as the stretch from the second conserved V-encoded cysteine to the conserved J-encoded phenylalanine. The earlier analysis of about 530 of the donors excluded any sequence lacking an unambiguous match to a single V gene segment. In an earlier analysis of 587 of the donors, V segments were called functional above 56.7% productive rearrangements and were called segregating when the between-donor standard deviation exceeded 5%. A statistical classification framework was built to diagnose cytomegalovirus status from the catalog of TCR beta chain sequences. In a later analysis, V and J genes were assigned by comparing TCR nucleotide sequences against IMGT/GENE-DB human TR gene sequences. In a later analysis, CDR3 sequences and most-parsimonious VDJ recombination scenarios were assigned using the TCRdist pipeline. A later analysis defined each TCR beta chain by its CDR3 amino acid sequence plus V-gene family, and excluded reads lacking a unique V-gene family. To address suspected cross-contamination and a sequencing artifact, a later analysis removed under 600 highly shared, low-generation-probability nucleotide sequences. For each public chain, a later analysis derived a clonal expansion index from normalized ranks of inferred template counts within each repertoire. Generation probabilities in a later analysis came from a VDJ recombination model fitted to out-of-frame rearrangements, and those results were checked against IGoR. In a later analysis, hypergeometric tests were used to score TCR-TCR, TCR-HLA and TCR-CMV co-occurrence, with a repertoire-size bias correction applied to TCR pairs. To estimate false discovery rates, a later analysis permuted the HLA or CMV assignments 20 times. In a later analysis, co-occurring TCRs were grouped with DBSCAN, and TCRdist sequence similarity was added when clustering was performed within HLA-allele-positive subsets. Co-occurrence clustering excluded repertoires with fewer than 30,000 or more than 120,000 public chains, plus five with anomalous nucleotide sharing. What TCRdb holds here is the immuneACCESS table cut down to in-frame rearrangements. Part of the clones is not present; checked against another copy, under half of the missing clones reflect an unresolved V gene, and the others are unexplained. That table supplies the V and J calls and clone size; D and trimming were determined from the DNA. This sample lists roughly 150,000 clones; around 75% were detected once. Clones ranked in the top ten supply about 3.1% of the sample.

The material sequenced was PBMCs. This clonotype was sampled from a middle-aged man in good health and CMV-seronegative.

CDR3 sequence: CASSSTGPGGEQYF. The DNA reads TGCGCCAGCAGCTCTACGGGACCCGGGGGCGAGCAGTACTTC. Recombination joined TRBV5-1 with TRBJ2-7, with a weak D call of TRBD2 (6 bases match). CDR1 and CDR2 are read off the germline V gene as SGHRS and YFSETQ. Trimming at the junction amounts to 3 bases on V and 6 bases on J, and the germline ends lie 16 bases apart. The CDR3 numbers 14 residues from cysteine through phenylalanine. Solely the CDR3 DNA is kept, with 42 bases framed from the first base.